A single sample is the source of the 22 T cell receptor beta chains below, sequenced in a study of blood T cell repertoires in COVID-19. Method: immunoSEQ multiplex PCR; TCRdb's copy keeps in-frame clones and lacks some. Among around 180,000 clones listed, around 80% were seen once. Sequencing input: peripheral blood. These receptors were collected from an elderly woman with COVID-19, enrolled during active disease.

The chain combines TRBV5-1 with TRBJ1-2, with D tentatively TRBD1 (6 bases). The CDR3 runs 14 residues. Between the trimmed V and J ends, which lost 2 bases and 2 bases, there was a span of 10 bases. The germline gives CDR1 SGHRS, CDR2 YFSETQ. CDR3 sequence: CASSFTGLNYGYTF. The CDR3 DNA reads as TGCGCCAGCAGCTTTACAGGGCTCAACTATGGCTACACCTTC.

The chain joins TRBV19 to TRBJ1-2, with D perhaps TRBD1 (5 bases). Germline CDR1 LNHDA, CDR2 SQIVND (reference sequence). There are 17 residues in the CDR3. V was trimmed by 3 bases and J by 3 bases, leaving 20 bases between them. For the CDR3, the DNA is TGTGCCAGTAGTATGGGACTCAGGGACGGAGGTCACTATGGCTACACCTTC. Translation gives CASSMGLRDGGHYGYTF.

V usage is TRBV18 and J usage is TRBJ2-1, with 15 positions matching TRBD2. Germline loops: CDR1 KGHSH, CDR2 LQKENI. This CDR3 is built from 15 residues. The V and J ends lost 4 bases and 8 bases, in that order; junction bases with no gene match: 3. As DNA, the CDR3 is TGTGCCAGCTCACAGGGACTAGCGGGAGGCGATGAGCAGTTCTTC. It translates to CASSQGLAGGDEQFF.

The rearrangement joins TRBV7-2 to TRBJ2-1; 10 bases map to TRBD2. Germline-derived CDR1 and CDR2 are SGHTA and FQGNSA. The CDR3 is made up of 15 amino acids. Germline trimming cut 3 bases from V and 6 bases from J; bases unmatched to any gene: 5. CDR3: CASSFSGGIINEQFF. The CDR3 DNA sequence: TGTGCCAGCAGCTTTAGCGGGGGGATCATCAATGAGCAGTTCTTC. The entire variable domain, with the rest obtained from reference TRBV7-2 and TRBJ2-1, is as follows: GAGVSQSPSNKVTEKGKDVELRCDPISGHTALYWYRQSLGQGLEFLIYFQGNSAPDKSGLPSDRFSAERTGGSVSTLTIQRTQQEDSAVYLCASSFSGGIINEQFFGPGTRLTVL.

The V gene is TRBV2, the J gene TRBJ2-1; 10 bases align to TRBD1. Germline trimming cut 8 bases from V and 8 bases from J; bases unmatched to any gene: 6. Germline V lookup: CDR1 SNHLY, CDR2 FYNNEI. This CDR3 comprises 13 residues. This CDR3 reads CASSWTGGDEQFF. CDR3 DNA: TGTGCCAGCTCGTGGACAGGGGGGGATGAGCAGTTCTTC.

The chain recombines TRBV13 with TRBJ1-2, with D possibly matching TRBD1 (5 bases). Trimming pared 4 bases from V and 8 bases from J, leaving 20 bases between. Germline V gene lookup returns CDR1 PRHDT and CDR2 FYEKMQ (reference sequence). The CDR3 runs to 15 residues. Here the CDR3 reads CASSWGSGSGVGYTF. CDR3 DNA sequence: TGTGCCAGCAGCTGGGGGTCTGGCAGCGGGGTGGGCTACACCTTC.

A few counts support this clone. DNA of the CDR3: TGTGCCAGCAGGGGACAGGGGCGCTACGAGCAGTACTTC. Protein product: CASRGQGRYEQYF. The gene calls are TRBV3-1 (or the pseudogene TRBV3-2) and TRBJ2-7; the match to TRBD1 covers 10 bases. Germline CDR1 and CDR2: LGHDT and YNNKEL (reference sequence). There are 13 residues in the CDR3. V lost 6 bases to trimming and J lost 3 bases; unmatched junction nucleotides: 2.

J is TRBJ2-1 and V is TRBV5-1; 15 nucleotides match TRBD2. The germline gives CDR1 SGHRS, CDR2 YFSETQ. After removal of 4 bases from V and 8 bases from J, the junction contained 13 bases not matched to a gene. The CDR3 is 18 residues long. The CDR3 sequence: CASSAGLAGGRVRDEQFF. DNA for the CDR3: TGCGCCAGCAGCGCGGGACTAGCGGGGGGCCGGGTTAGGGATGAGCAGTTCTTC. Variable domain in full (rest from reference TRBV5-1 and TRBJ2-1): KAGVTQTPRYLIKTRGQQVTLSCSPISGHRSVSWYQQTPGQGLQFLFEYFSETQRNKGNFPGRFSGRQFSNSRSEMNVSTLELGDSALYLCASSAGLAGGRVRDEQFFGPGTRLTVL.

The J gene is TRBJ2-7, the V gene TRBV6-2 or TRBV6-3, with 7 positions matching TRBD2. V lost 0 bases, J lost 0 bases, and 5 bases stayed unmatched. The CDR3 loop spans 16 amino acids. Germline V gives CDR1 MNHEY, CDR2 SVGEGT. The CDR3 reads CASSYSTREFSYEQYF. CDR3 coding DNA: TGTGCCAGCAGTTACTCGACGCGGGAGTTCTCCTACGAGCAGTACTTC.

The chain combines TRBV7-8 with TRBJ2-1; tentatively, D is TRBD2 (6 bases). V lost 4 bases to trimming and J lost 4 bases, with 20 bases between them. The CDR3 runs to 17 residues. Germline V gene data show CDR1 as SGHVS and CDR2 as FQNEAQ. Here the CDR3 reads CASSSPSSASGYNEQFF. DNA of the CDR3: TGTGCCAGCAGCTCGCCCTCTAGCGCTTCGGGGTACAATGAGCAGTTCTTC.

The chain is built from TRBV19 and TRBJ2-1; TRBD1 is a possible D gene (6 bases). The V gene lost 3 bases and the J gene lost 8 bases, with 20 bases spanning the gap. Looked up from germline, CDR1 is LNHDA and CDR2 is SQIVND (reference sequence). This CDR3 has 16 amino acids. The DNA of the CDR3 is TGTGCCAGTAGTATGGGAAGGGGGTTTCCTCGTGATGAGCAGTTCTTC. Translating it yields CASSMGRGFPRDEQFF.

This clone occurred once. The rearrangement joins TRBV20-1 to TRBJ2-1; 7 bases agree with TRBD2. The CDR3 contains 15 residues. Losses at the gene ends were 3 bases for V and 11 bases for J; bases not matched to a gene: 16. In germline, CDR1 is DFQATT, CDR2 SNEGSKA (reference sequence). The CDR3 sequence: CSASGPGASGGQQFF. The CDR3 DNA follows: TGCAGTGCTAGTGGGCCTGGGGCTAGCGGAGGGCAGCAGTTCTTC.

The rearrangement links TRBV24-1 to TRBJ2-5; the match to TRBD1 covers 8 bases. The ends lost 2 bases at V and 1 base at J; junction bases unmatched: 5. The CDR3 spans 16 residues. Germline-derived CDR1 and CDR2 are KGHDR and SFDVKD. CDR3 nucleotides: TGTGCCACCAGTGATTGGGGCAGGGGGCTCCAAGAGACCCAGTACTTC. This encodes CATSDWGRGLQETQYF.

This clone was detected a few times. CDR3 sequence (DNA): TGCACCAGCAGCTGCAGGGAGGGGGACTTTGAAAAACTGTTTTTT. Its protein product is CTSSCREGDFEKLFF. The V and J genes are TRBV1 and TRBJ1-4. TRBV1 is described as a pseudogene. The CDR3 is 15 amino acids.

The J gene is TRBJ2-2, the V gene TRBV7-9; 11 nucleotides line up with TRBD2. The CDR3 is 16 amino acids. After removal of 4 bases from V and 5 bases from J, the junction contained 6 bases not matched to a gene. In germline, CDR1 is SEHNR, CDR2 FQNEAQ (reference sequence). The CDR3 DNA is TGTGCCAGCAGCTCCGTAGCGGGGGGGCGGACCGGGGAGCTGTTTTTT. The encoded protein is CASSSVAGGRTGELFF.

V usage is TRBV27 and J usage is TRBJ1-6; 7 positions match TRBD1. After removal of 4 bases from V and 6 bases from J, the junction contained 12 bases not matched to a gene. The length of the CDR3 is 17 residues. The V gene's germline CDR1 is MNHEY and CDR2 SMNVEV (reference sequence). Here the CDR3 reads CASSSWTGGRGNSPLHF. CDR3 nucleotide sequence: TGTGCCAGCAGTTCGTGGACAGGTGGTCGGGGTAATTCACCCCTCCACTTT.

In this sample, this clone turned up many times. The V gene is TRBV2, the J gene TRBJ1-2, with D perhaps TRBD1 (5 bases). Trimming shortened V by 6 bases and J by 2 bases, and 16 bases separated the two germline ends. This CDR3 comprises 15 residues. Germline V gene lookup returns CDR1 SNHLY and CDR2 FYNNEI. CDR3 loop: CASRLITTANYGYTF. CDR3 coding DNA: TGTGCCAGCAGACTCATTACGACAGCGAACTATGGCTACACCTTC. The variable domain in full, completed from reference TRBV2 and TRBJ1-2, reads EPEVTQTPSHQVTQMGQEVILRCVPISNHLYFYWYRQILGQKVEFLVSFYNNEISEKSEIFDDQFSVERPDGSNFTLKIRSTKLEDSAMYFCASRLITTANYGYTFGSGTRLTVV.

This clone was observed a handful of times. CDR3 nucleotide sequence: TGTGCCAGCAGTCCCTTTTCTGGGAGACCCACAGATACGCAGTATTTT. Translated, it gives CASSPFSGRPTDTQYF. The rearrangement links TRBV28 to TRBJ2-3; possible D gene TRBD2, 5 bases. The CDR3 is made up of 16 amino acids. CDR1 and CDR2 from the germline V gene are MDHEN and SYDVKM. Trimming pared 5 bases from V and 2 bases from J, leaving 17 bases between.

The chain uses TRBV5-1 and TRBJ2-7; 8 nucleotides agree with TRBD1. The CDR3 totals 13 residues. V dropped 4 bases and J dropped 4; count of bases not matched to a gene: 4. Germline V lookup: CDR1 SGHRS, CDR2 YFSETQ. In DNA, the CDR3 is TGCGCCAGCAGCAGGGGGACAGGTTACGAGCAGTACTTC. Translated: CASSRGTGYEQYF. Full variable domain (rest looked up from reference TRBV5-1 and TRBJ2-7): KAGVTQTPRYLIKTRGQQVTLSCSPISGHRSVSWYQQTPGQGLQFLFEYFSETQRNKGNFPGRFSGRQFSNSRSEMNVSTLELGDSALYLCASSRGTGYEQYFGPGTRLTVT.

The V gene is TRBV5-1, the J gene TRBJ1-1; D uncertain. V lost 4 bases and J lost 3, with 10 bases in between. Germline values: CDR1 SGHRS, CDR2 YFSETQ. The CDR3 sequence is 13 residues long. CDR3 sequence: CASSPGRDTEAFF. The CDR3 DNA follows: TGCGCCAGCAGCCCGGGGAGGGACACTGAAGCTTTCTTT.

This clone was detected once. The genes are TRBV5-6 and TRBJ2-7; TRBD1 aligns across 7 bases. J gave up 1 base and V 4 bases, and 8 bases lay outside the gene matches. Germline assignment: CDR1 SGHDT and CDR2 YYEEEE. The CDR3 sequence is 15 residues long. DNA for the CDR3: TGTGCCAGCAGCCTTCGCTGGACAGGTTCCTACGAGCAGTACTTC. It yields the protein CASSLRWTGSYEQYF.

The chain has TRBV20-1 and TRBJ2-3; a possible D gene is TRBD1 (6 bases). The V gene's germline CDR1 is DFQATT and CDR2 SNEGSKA (reference sequence). V lost 3 bases, J lost 2 bases, and 12 bases lay in between. The CDR3 consists of 14 residues. The CDR3 DNA reads as TGCAGTGCTAGTTGGCAGGGGACCACAGATACGCAGTATTTT. Encoded protein: CSASWQGTTDTQYF.